Below, 7 T cell receptor beta chains from the same sample are listed, as sequenced in a study of T cell repertoires in cytomegalovirus infection. Their antigen targets remain unknown. TCRdb independently ran MiXCR on the reads; one entry per CDR3 protein. This table holds about 770,000 distinct CDR3 sequences, 25% to 35% found once. The input for sequencing was cultured CD8+ T cells from PBMCs, taken from culture after CMV antigen stimulation. Receptor source: a human donor in good health (CMV status not recorded). Some clones in this sample may be carry-over from other donors' samples.

The chain has TRBV27 and TRBJ2-7, with TRBD1 as a possible D gene (6 bases). Trimming stripped 4 bases from V and 1 base from J, with 14 bases between. CDR3 length: 15 residues. CDR1 and CDR2 from the germline V gene are MNHEY and SMNVEV (reference sequence). The CDR3 DNA sequence: TGTGCCAGCAGTTCCACGGCAGGGGTATCCTACGAGCAGTACTTC. Encoded protein: CASSSTAGVSYEQYF.

This clonotype appeared a few times. The chain employs TRBV6-6 and TRBJ2-1; a possible D gene is TRBD2 (5 bases). The length of the CDR3 is 17 residues. With 5 bases removed from V and 0 bases from J, the gap between germline ends came to 17 bases. Germline CDR1 MNHNY, CDR2 SVGAGI (reference sequence). The CDR3 region is CASSPLVDGSSYNEQFF. In DNA form, the CDR3 reads TGTGCCAGCAGTCCACTAGTGGACGGTAGCTCCTACAATGAGCAGTTCTTC.

This clonotype was recorded a few times. The chain combines TRBV7-6 with TRBJ1-1, with D possibly matching TRBD1 (5 bases). CDR1 is SGHVS and CDR2 is FNYEAQ in the germline V gene. The CDR3 covers 14 residues. The ends were cut back, 4 bases at V and 4 bases at J, with 13 bases in the middle. CDR3 amino acids: CASSWGTVGTEAFF. The CDR3 nucleotides are TGTGCCAGCAGCTGGGGGACTGTGGGCACTGAAGCTTTCTTT.

This clonotype has just a few counts. The J gene is TRBJ2-1, the V gene TRBV28; possibly TRBD2 for D (5 bases). V lost 7 bases and J 0 bases, leaving 19 bases between the germline ends. CDR3 length equals 17 residues. CDR1 is MDHEN and CDR2 is SYDVKM in the germline V gene. The DNA of the CDR3 is TGTGCCAGCACCCCCCGGGGTCACCAGAGCTCCTACAATGAGCAGTTCTTC. It codes for CASTPRGHQSSYNEQFF.

This rearrangement joins TRBV20-1 to TRBJ2-5; TRBD2 aligns across 10 bases. The CDR3 sequence is 16 residues long. CDR1 DFQATT and CDR2 SNEGSKA come from the germline V gene (reference sequence). J gave up 5 bases and V 3 bases, and 12 bases lay outside the gene matches. The DNA for the CDR3 is TGCAGTGCTAGGTACCTAATGGGACTAGCGCTGGAGACCCAGTACTTC. It specifies CSARYLMGLALETQYF.

This clonotype was found many times. This chain connects TRBV19 to TRBJ2-2; 7 nucleotides match TRBD1. CDR3 length equals 15 residues. Germline lookup yields CDR1 LNHDA and CDR2 SQIVND (reference sequence). Trimming took 2 bases from V and 6 from J; bases not matched to a gene: 6. The CDR3 sequence is CASSIPNRGAGELFF. The CDR3 DNA reads as TGTGCCAGTAGTATACCCAACAGGGGCGCCGGGGAGCTGTTTTTT.

This clonotype has a handful of counts. The rearrangement uses TRBV5-5 and TRBJ2-2; D uncertain. Per the germline V gene, CDR1 is SGHKS and CDR2 is YYEKEE (reference sequence). The V and J ends lost 6 bases and 6 bases respectively, with 15 bases between them. This CDR3 is 14 amino acids long. CDR3 loop: CASIDTLGPGELFF. DNA of the CDR3: TGTGCCAGCATCGACACCTTAGGTCCCGGGGAGCTGTTTTTT. Based on the CDR3 plus reference TRBV5-5 and TRBJ2-2, the full variable domain is DAGVTQSPTHLIKTRGQQVTLRCSPISGHKSVSWYQQVLGQGPQFIFQYYEKEERGRGNFPDRFSARQFPNYSSELNVNALLLGDSALYLCASIDTLGPGELFFGEGSRLTVL.